One TCR beta chain is described in this entry. This specimen belongs to a study of regulatory T cells in long-lasting Graves disease. Germline CDR1 is SEHNR and CDR2 is FQNEAQ (reference sequence). This CDR3 has 14 residues. V was clipped by 4 bases and J by 1 base, with 10 bases between them. Time point in this sample: newly diagnosed GD, antithyroid drugs for less than 3 months. Construction of the TCR library relied on RNA isolated from PBMCs. Through Arm-PCR of CDR3 regions and iRepertoire HTBI primers, TCR beta libraries were built. TCRdb passed the multiplex PCR reads through MiXCR, listing each CDR3 protein once. There are around 500,000 distinct CDR3 sequences in the sample; roughly 16% occur only once, and 20% to 30% lies in the top ten. The same data also went into a second study, on T cells in Graves' hyperthyroidism and ophthalmopathy. This second report adds: A first-round RT-PCR of the TCR CDR3 used the HTBI primer set.

Specimen: peripheral blood mononuclear cells (PBMCs), collected at new diagnosis, from a patient treated with antithyroid drugs. The TCR was taken from a woman aged 35 to 59 with Graves disease. This chain joins TRBV7-9 and TRBJ2-5, with TRBD1 as a possible D gene (5 bases). The CDR3 spells CASSSQGSQETQYF. CDR3 nucleotide sequence: TGTGCCAGCAGCTCCCAGGGTTCCCAAGAGACCCAGTACTTC.